The text below deals with one TCR beta chain. No cognate antigen has been identified for it. One base away there is no much larger clone; base qualities are not given. This entry is derived from a study of shared T cell receptors in the human thymus (dated by TCRdb to about 2021). Context from the whole study: The study examined how self-reactive, shared T-cell receptor alpha chains are generated in the human thymus.

The library was generated by the immunoSEQ multiplex PCR assay. TCRdb holds this immuneACCESS table with in-frame rearrangements only. Some clones are missing; in checked studies, unresolved V genes explain under half, and the rest has no known cause. Within this sample are around 730,000 clones, with roughly 85% of them counted one time only. The ten largest make up around 0.01% of the sample. From its cysteine to its phenylalanine, the CDR3 spans 16 amino acids. Only the CDR3 DNA stays, 48 bases, in frame from base 1. CDR1 and CDR2, per the germline V gene, are MGHRA and YSYEKL. V is trimmed back by 0 bases and J by 10 bases, and the junction contains 10 bases that no gene match accounts for. This sample was also put to use in a study of human thymus T cells. As the second study states: In Finland, the donors were immunologically healthy infants who were having open corrective cardiac surgery for congenital heart defects. Thymus tissue was collected as surgical resects that were removed during corrective cardiac surgery. Usage of V and J gene segments appeared to be biased in both the thymic and the peripheral blood repertoires. The related research found that thymic TCR repertoires overlapped highly between unrelated individuals. The study used eight infant thymus samples plus four related peripheral blood samples to characterize TCR alpha and beta repertoires. Donor ages ranged from about 7 to 244 days, and the cohort comprised over five male and a couple of female infants. Thymocytes were mechanically released from the tissue and were stored as pellets of roughly 10-32 million cells at -70 degrees C. A QIAsymphony instrument was used to extract genomic DNA from frozen cell pellets. The immunoSEQ multiplex PCR assay was used to amplify the TCRB and TCRAD loci from a standardized quantity of quality-controlled genomic DNA. Amplicons spanned the V(D)J region at a length sufficient to cover the CDR3 and identify V and J genes. The commercial immunoSEQ service was used to sequence amplicons on an Illumina platform. Primer bias and sequencing errors were corrected using previously described methods, and TCRAD and TCRB definitions followed the IMGT database. immunoSEQ Analyzer 3.0 and VDJTools were used for repertoire analysis, which covered basic statistics, V/J segment usage, diversity estimates, rarefaction and pairwise overlap. To estimate diversity, the Chao1, ChaoE, Efron-Thisted, Shannon and inverse Simpson indices were applied, and diversity was also estimated on datasets down-sampled to the smallest sample. Repertoire overlap used strict matching of CDR3 nucleotide sequence, V gene and J gene, with Jaccard-based multidimensional scaling clustering. On average, thymus samples yielded about 730,000 unique TCRB clonotypes, whereas blood samples yielded about 80,000.

The TCR originated in a girl in the first two years of life with a congenital heart defect. Donor details come from another sample of the same person, matched by shared clones. The chain links TRBV4-1 with TRBJ1-5, with 9 bases aligning to TRBD1. Sequencing input: thymocytes. The DNA sequence reads TGCGCCAGCAGCCAAGATTCCACGGGACAGGGTGGACCCCAGCATTTT. This translates into CASSQDSTGQGGPQHF.